These T cell receptor beta chains were read from a single sample in a study of blood T cell repertoires in COVID-19. TCRdb's copy holds only in-frame clones and misses some; the assay was immunoSEQ multiplex PCR. The sample has hundreds of thousands of clones, around 85% seen once. The sequenced sample consisted of PBMCs or T cells enriched from blood (not recorded which). Every receptor here comes from a woman aged 40 to 49 with acute COVID-19. CDR3s include the opening cysteine and the closing phenylalanine or tryptophan. The order of the fields is J gene, clone size, D gene, V gene, CDR3 protein, CDR3 DNA. A D gene is named only where the DNA matches it firmly. Part of the rows lack a size; the others show once, few, many or a class for expanded clones.

j_gene: TRBJ2-5
abundance: many
d_gene: NA
v_gene: TRBV7-9
CDR3aa: CASSRGTETQYF
CDR3nt: TGTGCCAGCAGCCGCGGGACAGAGACCCAGTACTTC

j_gene: TRBJ1-2
abundance: once
d_gene: NA
v_gene: TRBV5-4
CDR3aa: CASSGEGWTVAANYGYTF
CDR3nt: TGTGCCAGCAGCGGGGAGGGGTGGACCGTGGCGGCTAACTATGGCTACACCTTC

j_gene: TRBJ2-3
abundance: NA
d_gene: NA
v_gene: TRBV6-5
CDR3aa: CASSLKTSKNTQYF
CDR3nt: TGTGCCAGCAGCCTGAAAACTAGCAAAAATACGCAGTATTTT

j_gene: TRBJ2-1
abundance: NA
d_gene: NA
v_gene: TRBV11-2
CDR3aa: CASSSINEQFF
CDR3nt: TGTGCCAGCAGCTCAATCAATGAGCAGTTCTTC

j_gene: TRBJ1-5
abundance: NA
d_gene: NA
v_gene: TRBV12-3/TRBV12-4
CDR3aa: CASSFSFNQPQHF
CDR3nt: TGTGCCAGCAGTTTTAGTTTCAATCAGCCCCAGCATTTT

j_gene: TRBJ2-3
abundance: NA
d_gene: TRBD2
v_gene: TRBV4-1
CDR3aa: CASSQTQRTSSDTQYF
CDR3nt: TGCGCCAGCAGCCAAACACAGAGGACTAGTTCAGATACGCAGTATTTT

j_gene: TRBJ1-6
abundance: NA
d_gene: TRBD1
v_gene: TRBV5-6
CDR3aa: CASSLRDRDSPLHF
CDR3nt: TGTGCCAGCAGCTTGCGGGACAGGGACTCACCCCTCCACTTT

j_gene: TRBJ1-4
abundance: once
d_gene: NA
v_gene: TRBV19
CDR3aa: CASSLGGAGSNEKLFF
CDR3nt: TGTGCCAGTAGTCTTGGGGGGGCCGGGAGTAATGAAAAACTGTTTTTT

j_gene: TRBJ2-1
abundance: NA
d_gene: NA
v_gene: TRBV10-1
CDR3aa: CASSEFGGSSYNEQFF
CDR3nt: TGCGCCAGCAGTGAGTTCGGGGGTAGCTCCTACAATGAGCAGTTCTTC

j_gene: TRBJ1-5
abundance: NA
d_gene: TRBD1
v_gene: TRBV30
CDR3aa: CAWSVRTGLSMPQHF
CDR3nt: TGTGCCTGGAGTGTACGGACAGGGCTCTCTATGCCCCAGCATTTT

j_gene: TRBJ2-7
abundance: NA
d_gene: NA
v_gene: TRBV4-1
CDR3aa: CASSSGMQSEQYF
CDR3nt: TGCGCCAGCAGCTCCGGGATGCAGAGCGAGCAGTACTTC

j_gene: TRBJ1-2
abundance: NA
d_gene: NA
v_gene: TRBV7-6
CDR3aa: CASSPRGVPNYGYTF
CDR3nt: TGTGCCAGCAGCCCCAGAGGAGTCCCGAATTATGGCTACACCTTC

j_gene: TRBJ2-1
abundance: NA
d_gene: NA
v_gene: TRBV19
CDR3aa: CASSLRRRWSSYNEQFF
CDR3nt: TGTGCCAGTAGTCTCCGGAGGAGGTGGAGCTCCTACAATGAGCAGTTCTTC

j_gene: TRBJ2-5
abundance: NA
d_gene: TRBD1
v_gene: TRBV29-1
CDR3aa: CSVTGGDLETQYF
CDR3nt: TGCAGCGTCACAGGGGGCGACTTGGAGACCCAGTACTTC

j_gene: TRBJ2-1
abundance: NA
d_gene: TRBD2
v_gene: TRBV18
CDR3aa: CASSETSGSGNEQFF
CDR3nt: TGTGCCAGCTCCGAGACTAGCGGGAGTGGGAATGAGCAGTTCTTC

j_gene: TRBJ2-2
abundance: NA
d_gene: TRBD1
v_gene: TRBV7-8
CDR3aa: CASSLVDRVGGELFF
CDR3nt: TGTGCCAGCAGCTTAGTGGACAGGGTTGGCGGGGAGCTGTTTTTT

j_gene: TRBJ2-2
abundance: NA
d_gene: NA
v_gene: TRBV7-2
CDR3aa: CASSLLGGNTGELFF
CDR3nt: TGTGCCAGCAGCTTACTGGGGGGAAACACCGGGGAGCTGTTTTTT

j_gene: TRBJ1-5
abundance: NA
d_gene: TRBD1
v_gene: TRBV7-8
CDR3aa: CASSPGQGVNQPQHF
CDR3nt: TGTGCCAGCAGCCCGGGACAGGGGGTGAATCAGCCCCAGCATTTT

j_gene: TRBJ2-3
abundance: NA
d_gene: TRBD1
v_gene: TRBV5-4
CDR3aa: CASSYWTGGGTDTQYF
CDR3nt: TGTGCCAGCAGCTACTGGACAGGGGGAGGGACAGATACGCAGTATTTT

j_gene: TRBJ2-3
abundance: NA
d_gene: TRBD2
v_gene: TRBV7-9
CDR3aa: CASSLGTSGSTDTQYF
CDR3nt: TGTGCCAGCAGCCTGGGGACTAGCGGGAGCACAGATACGCAGTATTTT

j_gene: TRBJ2-3
abundance: few
d_gene: TRBD2
v_gene: TRBV7-8
CDR3aa: CASSLVAGSTTDTQYF
CDR3nt: TGTGCCAGCAGCTTAGTAGCGGGATCCACCACAGATACGCAGTATTTT

j_gene: TRBJ1-2
abundance: once
d_gene: NA
v_gene: TRBV5-4
CDR3aa: CASRAAGTRGYTF
CDR3nt: TGTGCCAGCAGAGCGGCAGGGACTAGGGGCTACACCTTC

j_gene: TRBJ1-1
abundance: medium-sized
d_gene: TRBD1
v_gene: TRBV29-1
CDR3aa: CSVEPTWTGNTEAFF
CDR3nt: TGCAGCGTTGAACCTACCTGGACAGGGAACACTGAAGCTTTCTTT

j_gene: TRBJ2-5
abundance: NA
d_gene: NA
v_gene: TRBV4-2
CDR3aa: CASSQDRGSQETQYF
CDR3nt: TGTGCCAGCAGCCAAGATAGGGGATCCCAAGAGACCCAGTACTTC

j_gene: TRBJ2-3
abundance: NA
d_gene: TRBD2
v_gene: TRBV4-2
CDR3aa: CASSPMYGLAGTDTQYF
CDR3nt: TGTGCCAGCAGCCCAATGTACGGACTAGCGGGCACAGATACGCAGTATTTT

j_gene: TRBJ1-2
abundance: NA
d_gene: NA
v_gene: TRBV3-1/TRBV3-2
CDR3aa: CASSLLQGMGENYGYTF
CDR3nt: TGTGCCAGCAGCCTGTTACAGGGTATGGGGGAAAACTATGGCTACACCTTC

j_gene: TRBJ2-7
abundance: NA
d_gene: NA
v_gene: TRBV5-4
CDR3aa: CASSLDSADYEQYF
CDR3nt: TGTGCCAGCAGCTTGGACAGTGCCGACTACGAGCAGTACTTC

j_gene: TRBJ2-7
abundance: NA
d_gene: NA
v_gene: TRBV7-8
CDR3aa: CASSLVIASVSSYEQYF
CDR3nt: TGTGCCAGCAGCTTAGTGATAGCGAGCGTGAGCTCCTACGAGCAGTACTTC

j_gene: TRBJ2-7
abundance: NA
d_gene: TRBD1
v_gene: TRBV5-1
CDR3aa: CASSPLDRVSYEQYF
CDR3nt: TGCGCCAGCAGCCCCCTTGACAGGGTGTCCTACGAGCAGTACTTC